This T cell receptor beta chain comes out of a study of blood T cell repertoires in COVID-19. Study details: From T cells, B-cell-depleted T cells, or PBMCs came the material, which was cDNA or gDNA.

TCRdb's table, derived via immunoSEQ multiplex PCR, lists solely in-frame clones and lacks some. The table shows about 110,000 clones, with 90% to 95% occurring only once. The clonotype was recovered from a woman aged 30 to 39 with acute or convalescent COVID-19. The sample comprised peripheral blood.

Here the CDR3 reads CASRPKGADTQYF. The CDR3 DNA reads as TGTGCCAGCAGACCGAAGGGGGCAGATACGCAGTATTTT. The chain is built from TRBV3-1 (or the pseudogene TRBV3-2) and TRBJ2-3, with D possibly being TRBD1 (6 bases). Trimming shortened V by 6 bases and J by 4 bases, and 11 bases separated the two germline ends. CDR3 size: 13 residues. CDR1 is LGHDT, CDR2 YNNKEL, per germline (reference sequence).